The 4 T cell receptor beta chains listed next were all sequenced from one sample in a study of blood T cells in healthy people across ages. For the second PCR, which ran for roughly 7 to 11 cycles, a sample-barcoded 5' primer and a J-beta primer mix were used. MiXCR was run by TCRdb on the 5' RACE reads, yielding one entry per CDR3 protein. The data show hundreds of thousands of distinct CDR3 sequences, roughly 56% seen once. The specimen sequenced was blood. The source of these receptors is a man between 40 and 49 years old in good health.

The chain employs TRBV7-8 and TRBJ1-5; D is uncertain. Trimming shortened V by 2 bases and J by 2 bases, and 10 bases separated the two germline ends. The CDR3 runs 15 residues. Germline lookup yields CDR1 SGHVS and CDR2 FQNEAQ. The CDR3: CASSLKVRGNQPQHF. The CDR3 region has the DNA TGTGCCAGCAGCTTAAAGGTTAGAGGCAATCAGCCCCAGCATTTT.

The chain has TRBV20-1 and TRBJ1-4, with D perhaps TRBD1 (6 bases). The germline gives CDR1 DFQATT, CDR2 SNEGSKA (reference sequence). Trimming stripped 6 bases from V and 5 bases from J, with 19 bases between. This CDR3 is built from 15 residues. The CDR3 sequence: CSATSKGGVNEKLFF. DNA of the CDR3: TGCAGTGCGACTAGCAAGGGGGGCGTAAATGAAAAACTGTTTTTT.

This chain links TRBV5-6 with TRBJ1-2; 10 positions match TRBD1. The germline V gene has CDR1 SGHDT and CDR2 YYEEEE. The CDR3 has 17 residues. The V and J ends lost 4 bases and 0 bases, in that order; junction bases with no gene match: 9. CDR3 region: CASSNRDRGLSNYGYTF. The DNA for the CDR3 is TGTGCCAGCAGCAACAGGGACAGGGGTCTTTCTAACTATGGCTACACCTTC.

The J gene is TRBJ2-1, the V gene TRBV7-8, with D unresolved. Trimming left V 4 bases short and J 0 bases short, with 19 bases between. Germline V gene data show CDR1 as SGHVS and CDR2 as FQNEAQ. The CDR3 length is 18 residues. CDR3 bases: TGTGCCAGCAGCTCCCCCCGTAACGACGCCGGCTCCTACAATGAGCAGTTCTTC. As protein: CASSSPRNDAGSYNEQFF. The variable domain in full, with the rest retrieved from reference TRBV7-8 and TRBJ2-1, is GAGVSQSPRYKVAKRGQDVALRCDPISGHVSLFWYQQALGQGPEFLTYFQNEAQLDKSGLPSDRFFAERPEGSVSTLKIQRTQQEDSAVYLCASSSPRNDAGSYNEQFFGPGTRLTVL.